The 27 T cell receptor beta chains below were found in one sample sequenced in a study of blood T cell repertoires in COVID-19. The table came from immunoSEQ multiplex PCR; TCRdb's copy has only in-frame clones and leaves some out. The top ten clones hold over 5% of a sample with under 150,000 clones, about 86% of them seen once. What was sequenced was peripheral blood. The receptors here all came from an elderly man with active or convalescent COVID-19.

The chain recombines TRBV9 with TRBJ2-1; tentative D call: TRBD2 (6 bases). The ends were cut back, 4 bases at V and 8 bases at J, with 25 bases in the middle. Germline-derived CDR1 and CDR2 are SGDLS and YYNGEE. The length of the CDR3 is 17 residues. The DNA of the CDR3 is TGTGCCAGCAGCCCCAAAGTGGGACTCCAATGGGGCGATGAGCAGTTCTTC. This sequence encodes CASSPKVGLQWGDEQFF.

The chain joins TRBV19 to TRBJ1-5, with D uncertain. The CDR3 has 15 residues. V was pared by 7 bases and J by 2 bases, with 15 bases between. The germline CDR1 and CDR2 sequences are LNHDA and SQIVND (reference sequence). The CDR3 DNA reads TGTGCCAGTACCCCATGGGGAGCGGGCAATCAGCCCCAGCATTTT. It specifies CASTPWGAGNQPQHF.

The J gene is TRBJ2-7, the V gene TRBV19; D unresolved. Between the trimmed V and J ends, which lost 3 bases and 7 bases, there was a span of 16 bases. CDR1 is LNHDA and CDR2 is SQIVND in the germline V gene (reference sequence). CDR3 length: 14 amino acids. Here the CDR3 reads CASSIGQASMEQYF. DNA of the CDR3: TGTGCCAGTAGTATTGGTCAGGCGTCTATGGAGCAGTACTTC.

The chain joins TRBV7-6 to TRBJ2-7; maybe TRBD1 (5 bases). Trimming shortened V by 3 bases and J by 2 bases, and 8 bases separated the two germline ends. The CDR3 consists of 13 residues. CDR1 is SGHVS, CDR2 FNYEAQ, per germline. The CDR3 spells CASSLATAYEQYF. In DNA, the CDR3 is TGTGCCAGCAGCTTGGCGACAGCCTACGAGCAGTACTTC.

The chain links TRBV14 to TRBJ1-3; weak D call: TRBD1 (6 bases). The germline V and J ends were trimmed by 4 bases and 0 bases, with 13 bases remaining between them. The V gene's germline CDR1 is SGHDN and CDR2 FVKESK. The CDR3 is 16 residues long. CDR3 amino acids: CASSRQGTTSGNTIYF. The DNA of the CDR3 is TGTGCCAGCAGCCGTCAGGGGACGACCTCTGGAAACACCATATATTTT. Together with reference TRBV14 and TRBJ1-3, the CDR3 gives the full variable domain: EAGVTQFPSHSVIEKGQTVTLRCDPISGHDNLYWYRRVMGKEIKFLLHFVKESKQDESGMPNNRFLAERTGGTYSTLKVQPAELEDSGVYFCASSRQGTTSGNTIYFGEGSWLTVV.

The chain combines TRBV11-2 with TRBJ1-2; TRBD1 might be the D (6 bases). Per the germline V gene, CDR1 is SGHAT and CDR2 is FQNNGV. This CDR3 is 13 amino acids long. The V gene lost 5 bases and the J gene lost 2 bases, with 9 bases spanning the gap. The CDR3 DNA reads as TGTGCCAGCAGCCCGGGACAAAACTATGGCTACACCTTC. This sequence encodes CASSPGQNYGYTF.

The rearrangement joins TRBV6-5 to TRBJ1-2; D gene uncertain. The CDR3 has 13 residues. Trimming took off 6 bases at V and 9 bases at J, with 17 bases between the two ends. Per the germline V gene, CDR1 is MNHEY and CDR2 is SVGAGI. The CDR3 bases are TGTGCCAGCAGCCCCGACACCTCCAGAAGCTACACCTTC. Residues: CASSPDTSRSYTF.

The chain has TRBV3-1 (or the pseudogene TRBV3-2) and TRBJ2-5; D perhaps matches TRBD1 (7 bases). The CDR3 loop spans 16 amino acids. From germline, CDR1 is LGHDT and CDR2 YNNKEL (reference sequence). V dropped 4 bases and J dropped 4 bases, with 19 bases sitting between them. CDR3 protein: CASSRLGQGGSETQYF. DNA for the CDR3: TGTGCCAGCAGCCGACTTGGGCAGGGGGGTTCAGAGACCCAGTACTTC.

There are a few counts of this clone. This sequence joins TRBV6-4 and TRBJ2-1, with TRBD2 matching over 9 bases. Unmatched junction bases numbered 9, after V lost 6 bases and J lost 6 bases. The CDR3 is 15 amino acids. Germline V CDR1 and CDR2: MRHNA, SNTAGT. CDR3 nucleotides: TGTGCCAGCAGCCCCTTTAGCGGGGGCCTCAATGAGCAGTTCTTC. Translated, it gives CASSPFSGGLNEQFF.

The chain combines TRBV7-2 with TRBJ2-5, with TRBD1 matching 8 bases. V lost 3 bases and J lost 7; bases outside the gene matches: 10. Germline values: CDR1 SGHTA, CDR2 FQGNSA. The CDR3 spans 15 residues. The CDR3 DNA reads TGTGCCAGCAGCTTGACCGGGACAGGCTCCCGGACCCAGTACTTC. It encodes CASSLTGTGSRTQYF.

As DNA, the CDR3 is TGTGCCAGCAGTGAGGGACTCCGCTTAGGGCAGTACTTC. Protein product: CASSEGLRLGQYF. The chain carries TRBV6-1 and TRBJ2-7; possible D gene TRBD2, 6 bases. Germline V lookup: CDR1 MNHNS, CDR2 SASEGT. V was shortened by 3 bases and J by 9 bases, with 15 bases between the two germline ends. CDR3 length equals 13 residues.

The rearrangement joins TRBV5-1 to TRBJ2-5; TRBD1 is a possible D gene (5 bases). Germline V gene sequence: CDR1 SGHRS, CDR2 YFSETQ. CDR3 length: 14 amino acids. Deletions cut 0 bases from V and 4 bases from J, with 10 bases between. In nucleotides, the CDR3 is TGCGCCAGCAGCTTGGGGCAGGGCCTAGAGACCCAGTACTTC. Its protein product is CASSLGQGLETQYF.

The J gene is TRBJ1-1, the V gene TRBV6-6; possible D gene TRBD1, 5 bases. The CDR3 contains 17 residues. The ends were cut back, 5 bases at V and 5 bases at J, with 24 bases in the middle. CDR1 and CDR2 from the germline V gene are MNHNY and SVGAGI (reference sequence). CDR3 sequence (DNA): TGTGCCAGCAGTCCACTTTCCTCGAGCCAGGGTAATACTGAAGCTTTCTTT. Translation gives CASSPLSSSQGNTEAFF.

The chain joins TRBV5-5 to TRBJ1-6; D is perhaps TRBD1 (5 bases). From germline, CDR1 is SGHKS and CDR2 YYEKEE (reference sequence). The V end was cut by 4 bases, the J end by 8 bases, with 13 bases between. This CDR3 is 14 amino acids long. The CDR3 bases are TGTGCCAGCAGCGGGACGGGGGGATATTCACCCCTCCACTTT. It yields the protein CASSGTGGYSPLHF. The full variable domain, its missing parts supplied by reference TRBV5-5 and TRBJ1-6, is DAGVTQSPTHLIKTRGQQVTLRCSPISGHKSVSWYQQVLGQGPQFIFQYYEKEERGRGNFPDRFSARQFPNYSSELNVNALLLGDSALYLCASSGTGGYSPLHFGNGTRLTVT.

J is TRBJ1-6 and V is TRBV11-2; 7 bases fit TRBD1. CDR1 is SGHAT and CDR2 is FQNNGV in the germline V gene. The junction had 7 bases not matched to a gene; V was cut back by 8 bases and J by 6 bases. The CDR3 runs 14 residues. This CDR3 reads CASRPGQINSPLHF. For the CDR3, the DNA is TGTGCCAGCCGCCCGGGACAGATTAATTCACCCCTCCACTTT.

A single count supports this clone. V is TRBV9 and J is TRBJ1-2, with D maybe TRBD1 (6 bases). The germline gives CDR1 SGDLS, CDR2 YYNGEE. This CDR3 has 18 residues. Between the trimmed V and J ends, which lost 4 bases and 2 bases, there was a span of 24 bases. The CDR3 region has the DNA TGTGCCAGCAGCTCCGCAGGGGCACCAACCGAGGGAAACTATGGCTACACCTTC. Translation gives CASSSAGAPTEGNYGYTF.

This rearrangement joins TRBV11-2 to TRBJ2-7; possibly TRBD2 for D (6 bases). The germline V gene has CDR1 SGHAT and CDR2 FQNNGV. This CDR3 spans 12 amino acids. With 7 bases removed from V and 7 bases from J, the gap between germline ends came to 14 bases. The CDR3 spells CASISPGDEQYF. Here the CDR3 DNA reads TGTGCCAGCATTTCTCCGGGGGATGAGCAGTACTTC.

The V call is TRBV9, the J call TRBJ2-1, with D possibly being TRBD2 (5 bases). The germline V gene encodes CDR1 SGDLS and CDR2 YYNGEE. The CDR3 is 16 residues long. Deletions cut 0 bases from V and 7 bases from J, with 17 bases between. CDR3: CASSVVGSSLRNEQFF. For the CDR3, the DNA is TGTGCCAGCAGCGTAGTTGGGTCTAGCCTGAGGAATGAGCAGTTCTTC. The entire variable domain, with the rest obtained from reference TRBV9 and TRBJ2-1, is as follows: DSGVTQTPKHLITATGQRVTLRCSPRSGDLSVYWYQQSLDQGLQFLIQYYNGEERAKGNILERFSAQQFPDLHSELNLSSLELGDSALYFCASSVVGSSLRNEQFFGPGTRLTVL.

This rearrangement joins TRBV6-2 or TRBV6-3 to TRBJ1-2; D is undetermined. Germline lookup yields CDR1 MNHEY and CDR2 SVGEGT. The germline V and J ends were trimmed by 6 bases and 8 bases, with 19 bases remaining between them. There are 14 residues in the CDR3. The CDR3 nucleotides read TGTGCCAGCAGCCGAGCGACGGATAAGAGGGGCTACACCTTC. Its translation is CASSRATDKRGYTF.

This chain links TRBV29-1 with TRBJ2-3; 8 nucleotides match TRBD1. From germline, CDR1 is SQVTM and CDR2 ANQGSEA. The CDR3 contains 14 residues. J was trimmed by 1 base and V by 6 bases; bases with no gene match: 6. The CDR3 loop reads CSVSRGLGTDTQYF. The CDR3 bases are TGCAGCGTGTCCAGGGGGCTCGGCACAGATACGCAGTATTTT.

The rearrangement joins TRBV5-1 to TRBJ1-1; D unresolved. The CDR3 has 14 amino acids. Looked up from germline, CDR1 is SGHRS and CDR2 is YFSETQ. The V end was cut by 4 bases, the J end by 7 bases, with 17 bases between. Here the CDR3 reads CASSQLPGINEAFF. As DNA, the CDR3 is TGCGCCAGCAGCCAGCTTCCGGGTATAAATGAAGCTTTCTTT.

This clone was observed a few times. This rearrangement joins TRBV7-2 to TRBJ2-2; 11 bases map to TRBD2. Germline CDR1 is SGHTA and CDR2 is FQGNSA. V was clipped by 4 bases and J by 5 bases; unmatched bases: 6. The CDR3 is 16 residues long. DNA of the CDR3: TGTGCCAGCAGCTATGCCGGGACTAGCGGTACCGGGGAGCTGTTTTTT. Translating it yields CASSYAGTSGTGELFF.

V gene TRBV9 combines with J gene TRBJ2-1; 8 nucleotides align to TRBD1. CDR1 SGDLS and CDR2 YYNGEE come from the germline V gene. CDR3 length equals 16 residues. The V and J ends lost 0 bases and 8 bases, in that order; junction bases with no gene match: 10. The CDR3 sequence is CASSVGSQGATDEQFF. The CDR3 DNA sequence: TGTGCCAGCAGCGTAGGAAGTCAGGGGGCGACCGATGAGCAGTTCTTC.

The chain combines TRBV6-2 or TRBV6-3 with TRBJ1-6, with 8 bases that match TRBD1. V lost 3 bases to trimming and J lost 7 bases; unmatched junction nucleotides: 5. CDR1 and CDR2 (germline): MNHEY, SVGEGT. The CDR3 runs to 15 residues. CDR3 DNA sequence: TGTGCCAGCAGTTATGGACAGGGAACGAATTCACCCCTCCACTTT. Protein: CASSYGQGTNSPLHF.

The CDR3 sequence is CATSPWQGQVEQYF. For the CDR3, the DNA is TGTGCCACCTCTCCATGGCAGGGTCAGGTCGAGCAGTACTTC. The chain uses TRBV19 and TRBJ2-7; maybe TRBD1 (5 bases). The CDR3 covers 14 residues. Trimming removed 10 bases from V and 6 bases from J, with 22 bases in between. Germline CDR1 reads LNHDA; CDR2 reads SQIVND (reference sequence).

The chain has TRBV27 and TRBJ1-1, with D unclear. CDR3 length: 13 amino acids. CDR1 is MNHEY, CDR2 SMNVEV, per germline (reference sequence). V was shortened by 3 bases and J by 8 bases, with 13 bases between the two germline ends. CDR3 DNA sequence: TGTGCCAGCAGTTTTTGGCCGGGGTCAGAAGCTTTCTTT. Protein: CASSFWPGSEAFF.

The J gene is TRBJ2-5, the V gene TRBV3-1 (or the pseudogene TRBV3-2), with 8 bases aligning to TRBD2. J was trimmed by 3 bases and V by 4 bases; bases with no gene match: 7. This CDR3 spans 15 amino acids. Germline V gives CDR1 LGHDT, CDR2 YNNKEL (reference sequence). Here the CDR3 reads CASSLAGLAEETQYF. The CDR3 nucleotides are TGTGCCAGCAGCCTGGCTGGACTAGCCGAAGAGACCCAGTACTTC.